The 29 T cell receptor beta chains listed next were all sequenced from one sample in a study of technical replicates of blood from a handful of donors. The table came from immunoSEQ multiplex PCR; TCRdb's copy has only in-frame clones and leaves some out. This sample has about 79,000 clones; around 90% occur once, and the top ten carry under 0.5%. Sequencing used T cells isolated from PBMCs. Receptors were obtained from a human donor in good health. Some clones in this sample may be carry-over from other donors' samples.

CDR3: CASKRTESYGYTF. DNA of the CDR3: TGTGCCAGTAAGCGGACTGAGTCCTATGGCTACACCTTC. The genes are TRBV6-5 and TRBJ1-2; D gene ambiguous. This CDR3 is built from 13 residues. Trimming pared 9 bases from V and 4 bases from J, leaving 15 bases between. Germline V gene sequence: CDR1 MNHEY, CDR2 SVGAGI.

The V call is TRBV18, the J call TRBJ1-1; perhaps TRBD1 as D (6 bases). The germline V gene has CDR1 KGHSH and CDR2 LQKENI. The CDR3 loop spans 13 amino acids. Trimming pared 2 bases from V and 4 bases from J, leaving 8 bases between. CDR3 bases: TGTGCCAGCTCACCATCAGGGGCCACTGAAGCTTTCTTT. This encodes CASSPSGATEAFF.

The V and J genes are TRBV29-1 and TRBJ2-2; 9 bases match TRBD2. This CDR3 comprises 17 residues. Looked up from germline, CDR1 is SQVTM and CDR2 is ANQGSEA. V gave up 2 bases and J gave up 0 bases; unmatched junction bases: 7. CDR3 nucleotides: TGCAGCGTTGAAACCGGGACTAGCTGGTCGAACACCGGGGAGCTGTTTTTT. Protein: CSVETGTSWSNTGELFF.

This rearrangement joins TRBV4-1 to TRBJ2-7; the D gene is possibly TRBD1 (5 bases). Trimming removed 1 base at V and 3 bases at J, with 7 bases between. This CDR3 has 13 amino acids. Looked up from germline, CDR1 is MGHRA and CDR2 is YSYEKL. In DNA, the CDR3 is TGCGCCAGCAGCCAAGCAGGGTACTACGAGCAGTACTTC. This sequence encodes CASSQAGYYEQYF.

The count of this clone is one. This chain links TRBV5-6 with TRBJ2-1; 9 bases match TRBD2. The V gene end was trimmed by 2 bases and the J gene end by 3 bases; junction bases not matched to a gene: 6. The germline V gene has CDR1 SGHDT and CDR2 YYEEEE. The CDR3 is made up of 16 amino acids. This chain's CDR3 is CASSLGLAGYYNEQFF. CDR3 nucleotide sequence: TGTGCCAGCAGCTTAGGCCTAGCGGGATACTACAATGAGCAGTTCTTC. Full variable domain (missing parts from reference TRBV5-6 and TRBJ2-1): DAGVTQSPTHLIKTRGQQVTLRCSPKSGHDTVSWYQQALGQGPQFIFQYYEEEERQRGNFPDRFSGHQFPNYSSELNVNALLLGDSALYLCASSLGLAGYYNEQFFGPGTRLTVL.

J is TRBJ2-7 and V is TRBV4-1; 13 bases match TRBD2. J gave up 5 bases and V 2 bases, and 12 bases lay outside the gene matches. Germline V gene data show CDR1 as MGHRA and CDR2 as YSYEKL. This CDR3 is built from 18 residues. CDR3 bases: TGCGCCAGCAGCCAACCCCGACTAGCGGGAGGACAATGGGACGAGCAGTACTTC. Encoded protein: CASSQPRLAGGQWDEQYF.

The chain joins TRBV7-3 to TRBJ1-1; a weak D match, TRBD1 (6 bases). The germline CDR1 and CDR2 sequences are SGHTA and FQGTGA. CDR3 length: 18 amino acids. V was shortened by 0 bases and J by 4 bases, with 21 bases between the two germline ends. CDR3 nucleotide sequence: TGTGCCAGCAGCTTAACGGCCCCAGGGGTATCGGGGCGCACTGAAGCTTTCTTT. This sequence encodes CASSLTAPGVSGRTEAFF.

The chain couples TRBV28 to TRBJ2-7, with 9 positions matching TRBD1. The CDR3 extends over 16 amino acids. V was pared by 4 bases and J by 3 bases, with 10 bases of the junction left unmatched. The V gene's germline CDR1 is MDHEN and CDR2 SYDVKM. CDR3 sequence reads: CASSYTWDRALYEQYF. DNA of the CDR3: TGTGCCAGCAGTTACACGTGGGACAGGGCCCTCTACGAGCAGTACTTC.

V and J are TRBV30 and TRBJ1-5; unclear D gene. In germline, CDR1 is GTSNPN, CDR2 SVGIG (reference sequence). Between the trimmed V and J ends, which lost 4 bases and 3 bases, there was a span of 7 bases. CDR3 length: 12 amino acids. The CDR3 here is CAWNTPNQPQHF. DNA of the CDR3: TGTGCCTGGAACACCCCCAATCAGCCCCAGCATTTT. Supplemented by reference TRBV30 and TRBJ1-5, the full variable domain reads SQTIHQWPATLVQPVGSPLSLECTVEGTSNPNLYWYRQAAGRGLQLLFYSVGIGQISSEVPQNLSASRPQDRQFILSSKKLLLSDSGFYLCAWNTPNQPQHFGDGTRLSIL.

This clone occurred once. The genes are TRBV2 and TRBJ2-3; 8 nucleotides agree with TRBD2. Trimming cost V 6 bases and J 0 bases; bases outside gene matches: 8. Germline assignment: CDR1 SNHLY and CDR2 FYNNEI. This CDR3 is built from 16 residues. This CDR3 is CASRSTSGPSTDTQYF. CDR3 in DNA: TGTGCCAGCAGATCCACTAGCGGACCTAGCACAGATACGCAGTATTTT. Using reference TRBV2 and TRBJ2-3 for the parts outside the CDR3, the full variable domain is EPEVTQTPSHQVTQMGQEVILRCVPISNHLYFYWYRQILGQKVEFLVSFYNNEISEKSEIFDDQFSVERPDGSNFTLKIRSTKLEDSAMYFCASRSTSGPSTDTQYFGPGTRLTVL.

The V and J genes are TRBV5-4 and TRBJ2-7, with TRBD2 identical over 7 bases. The V gene's germline CDR1 is SGHNT and CDR2 YYREEE (reference sequence). With V trimmed by 5 bases and J by 0 bases, 5 bases remained unmatched. The length of the CDR3 is 14 residues. CDR3 in amino acids: CASSWGGSSYEQYF. CDR3 nucleotide sequence: TGTGCCAGCAGTTGGGGGGGTAGCTCCTACGAGCAGTACTTC. The variable domain in full, with the rest retrieved from reference TRBV5-4 and TRBJ2-7, is ETGVTQSPTHLIKTRGQQVTLRCSSQSGHNTVSWYQQALGQGPQFIFQYYREEENGRGNFPPRFSGLQFPNYSSELNVNALELDDSALYLCASSWGGSSYEQYFGPGTRLTVT.

Only a few counts were recorded for this clone. This sequence joins TRBV6-1 and TRBJ2-7; the match to TRBD1 covers 8 bases. The V and J ends lost 4 bases and 3 bases, in that order; junction bases with no gene match: 11. The germline V gene has CDR1 MNHNS and CDR2 SASEGT. This CDR3 is 16 amino acids long. The CDR3 region has the DNA TGTGCCAGCAGTGCCGCGACAGGGGAGTTAGTCTACGAGCAGTACTTC. It yields the protein CASSAATGELVYEQYF.

The V and J genes are TRBV5-6 and TRBJ1-1; TRBD1 aligns across 7 bases. Trimming took 5 bases from V and 3 from J; bases not matched to a gene: 10. The CDR3 loop spans 15 amino acids. From germline, CDR1 is SGHDT and CDR2 YYEEEE. In nucleotides, the CDR3 is TGTGCCAGCAGTCCAGACAGGGCGGTTTACACTGAAGCTTTCTTT. Translated: CASSPDRAVYTEAFF.

The gene calls are TRBV10-2 and TRBJ2-2; weak D call: TRBD1 (6 bases). Trimming left V 7 bases short and J 2 bases short, with 11 bases between. Germline V gene sequence: CDR1 WSHSY, CDR2 SAAADI. The CDR3 has 14 amino acids. The CDR3 region has the DNA TGCGCCAGCATAGGACAGAGAAACACCGGGGAGCTGTTTTTT. Amino acid sequence: CASIGQRNTGELFF.

The rearrangement joins TRBV7-3 to TRBJ2-1; 11 positions match TRBD2. The J segment lost 4 bases and the V segment lost 2 bases, leaving 19 bases of the junction unmatched. The CDR3 is 21 amino acids. The V gene's germline CDR1 is SGHTA and CDR2 FQGTGA. The DNA of the CDR3 is TGTGCCAGCAGCTTAGAGCCTCCTAGCGGACCTACTAGCGGGAGATACAATGAGCAGTTCTTC. Translation gives CASSLEPPSGPTSGRYNEQFF.

The CDR3 bases are TGTGCTAGTGGTACCCTTACAGGGGACGGTACGCAGTATTTT. It is translated as CASGTLTGDGTQYF. The chain recombines TRBV12-5 with TRBJ2-3; 7 nucleotides agree with TRBD1. CDR1 is LGHNT, CDR2 FRNRAP, per germline. V was pared by 5 bases and J by 8 bases, with 10 bases of the junction left unmatched. The CDR3 runs to 14 residues.

This clone was counted only a few times. The rearrangement uses TRBV27 and TRBJ1-1, with D perhaps TRBD1 (5 bases). CDR3 length: 13 residues. Trimming removed 5 bases at V and 6 bases at J, with 13 bases between. Germline V gene sequence: CDR1 MNHEY, CDR2 SMNVEV (reference sequence). CDR3 protein: CASSPGDGAEAFF. Here the CDR3 DNA reads TGTGCCAGCAGTCCGGGGGACGGGGCTGAAGCTTTCTTT.

The rearrangement uses TRBV5-1 and TRBJ2-7, with 10 nucleotides matching TRBD1. This CDR3 is built from 16 residues. The junction had 11 bases not matched to a gene; V was cut back by 4 bases and J by 4 bases. Germline V gives CDR1 SGHRS, CDR2 YFSETQ. The CDR3 loop is CASSIMTGGASYEQYF. DNA for the CDR3: TGCGCCAGCAGCATCATGACAGGGGGCGCTTCATACGAGCAGTACTTC.

CDR3 nucleotide sequence: TGTGCCAGCAGTTACGCGGGAGTGGCCTACGAGCAGTACTTC. Protein sequence: CASSYAGVAYEQYF. The V and J genes are TRBV6-5 and TRBJ2-7; the match to TRBD2 covers 7 bases. The CDR3 loop spans 14 amino acids. Germline V CDR1 and CDR2: MNHEY, SVGAGI. V was clipped by 2 bases and J by 2 bases; unmatched bases: 3.

The chain is built from TRBV6-6 and TRBJ2-1, with unresolved D. The CDR3 loop spans 13 amino acids. Trimming pared 2 bases from V and 6 bases from J, leaving 8 bases between. CDR1 is MNHNY, CDR2 SVGAGI, per germline (reference sequence). CDR3 amino acids: CASSYDWANEQFF. The CDR3 DNA reads TGTGCCAGCAGTTACGATTGGGCCAATGAGCAGTTCTTC.

CDR3 DNA: TGTGCCAGCAGTAACACTAGCGTCTTCACCCTCGCGAACACCGGGGAGCTGTTTTTT. It translates to CASSNTSVFTLANTGELFF. The V call is TRBV2, the J call TRBJ2-2; 7 bases line up with TRBD2. There are 19 residues in the CDR3. CDR1 SNHLY and CDR2 FYNNEI come from the germline V gene. The V gene end was trimmed by 5 bases and the J gene end by 0 bases; junction bases not matched to a gene: 15. The whole variable domain, remainder taken from reference TRBV2 and TRBJ2-2, is EPEVTQTPSHQVTQMGQEVILRCVPISNHLYFYWYRQILGQKVEFLVSFYNNEISEKSEIFDDQFSVERPDGSNFTLKIRSTKLEDSAMYFCASSNTSVFTLANTGELFFGEGSRLTVL.

The CDR3 DNA follows: TGTGCCAGCAGCTTAGCTCAGGAGGTAGAGACCCAGTACTTC. It is translated as CASSLAQEVETQYF. The chain carries TRBV7-9 and TRBJ2-5; D is possibly TRBD2 (5 bases). This CDR3 comprises 14 residues. Trimming took off 0 bases at V and 4 bases at J, with 9 bases between the two ends. In germline, CDR1 is SEHNR, CDR2 FQNEAQ (reference sequence). Together with reference TRBV7-9 and TRBJ2-5, the CDR3 gives the full variable domain: DTGVSQNPRHKITKRGQNVTFRCDPISEHNRLYWYRQTLGQGPEFLTYFQNEAQLEKSRLLSDRFSAERPKGSFSTLEIQRTEQGDSAMYLCASSLAQEVETQYFGPGTRLLVL.

This chain uses TRBV2 with TRBJ2-5; tentatively, D is TRBD1 (5 bases). Between the trimmed V and J ends, which lost 7 bases and 2 bases, there was a span of 17 bases. Germline V CDR1 and CDR2: SNHLY, FYNNEI. The CDR3 extends over 15 amino acids. The CDR3 DNA is TGTGCCAGCAACCTGAGACAGACTGCGCAAGAGACCCAGTACTTC. This codes for CASNLRQTAQETQYF. Complete variable domain (other parts from reference TRBV2 and TRBJ2-5): EPEVTQTPSHQVTQMGQEVILRCVPISNHLYFYWYRQILGQKVEFLVSFYNNEISEKSEIFDDQFSVERPDGSNFTLKIRSTKLEDSAMYFCASNLRQTAQETQYFGPGTRLLVL.

DNA for the CDR3: TGTGCCAGCAGTTTAGGGGGACAGTATGAGACCCAGTACTTC. It encodes CASSLGGQYETQYF. The genes are TRBV28 and TRBJ2-5; TRBD1 matches 7 bases. CDR1 is MDHEN and CDR2 is SYDVKM in the germline V gene. This CDR3 is built from 14 residues. The junction had 5 bases not matched to a gene; V was cut back by 2 bases and J by 5 bases.

CDR3 DNA: TGTGCCAGCAGAGCAGGGATTATCGGCTATGGCTACACCTTC. It translates to CASRAGIIGYGYTF. The chain employs TRBV6-1 and TRBJ1-2; D is possibly TRBD1 (5 bases). Trimming cost V 6 bases and J 4 bases, with 15 bases left between them. The CDR3 runs 14 residues. The germline V gene has CDR1 MNHNS and CDR2 SASEGT.

The V call is TRBV2, the J call TRBJ1-4; D not certain. The CDR3 runs to 15 residues. CDR1 SNHLY and CDR2 FYNNEI come from the germline V gene. Trimming cost V 3 bases and J 4 bases, with 12 bases left between them. The CDR3 DNA sequence: TGTGCCAGCAGTGATCGCGCCGCATTTAATGAAAAACTGTTTTTT. Translated: CASSDRAAFNEKLFF.

The chain is built from TRBV7-8 and TRBJ2-1; the match to TRBD2 covers 10 bases. The CDR3 runs 19 residues. Germline trimming cut 3 bases from V and 7 bases from J; bases unmatched to any gene: 18. The V gene's germline CDR1 is SGHVS and CDR2 FQNEAQ. CDR3 sequence (DNA): TGTGCCAGCAGCTTGGCAAGACTAGCGGGCCTAATGAGGGAAAATGAGCAGTTCTTC. Amino acid sequence: CASSLARLAGLMRENEQFF. Filled out from reference TRBV7-8 and TRBJ2-1, the complete variable domain reads GAGVSQSPRYKVAKRGQDVALRCDPISGHVSLFWYQQALGQGPEFLTYFQNEAQLDKSGLPSDRFFAERPEGSVSTLKIQRTQQEDSAVYLCASSLARLAGLMRENEQFFGPGTRLTVL.

This clone has more than one count but fewer than ten. The rearrangement uses TRBV5-4 and TRBJ1-1; possible D gene TRBD1, 6 bases. This CDR3 contains 15 residues. Per the germline V gene, CDR1 is SGHNT and CDR2 is YYREEE (reference sequence). Trimming shortened V by 0 bases and J by 7 bases, and 16 bases separated the two germline ends. CDR3 sequence (DNA): TGTGCCAGCAGCTTGGGGGAAGGGGGGGCCGATGAAGCTTTCTTT. Translated: CASSLGEGGADEAFF. The full variable domain, in which reference TRBV5-4 and TRBJ1-1 provide the parts outside the CDR3, is ETGVTQSPTHLIKTRGQQVTLRCSSQSGHNTVSWYQQALGQGPQFIFQYYREEENGRGNFPPRFSGLQFPNYSSELNVNALELDDSALYLCASSLGEGGADEAFFGQGTRLTVV.

This rearrangement joins TRBV7-9 to TRBJ1-3, with 7 positions matching TRBD1. V shed 5 bases, J shed 4 bases, and the junction held 11 bases outside the gene matches. The CDR3 has 16 residues. The germline CDR1 and CDR2 sequences are SEHNR and FQNEAQ (reference sequence). CDR3 nucleotides: TGTGCCAGCAGCAAAAACTTAGCGACAGGGGGAAACACCATATATTTT. This codes for CASSKNLATGGNTIYF.